This T cell receptor beta chain was identified during a study of post-analysis software for immune sequencing data. The overall study: There were relapsing-remitting, secondary progressive and progressive-relapsing multiple sclerosis among the disease courses included. Study conclusions and caveats: Strong co-clustering by F measure was seen for same-batch samples. In patients, TRBV5-6, TRBV5-1 and TRBV20-1 belonged to five or six TRBV segments found more frequently than in controls. Diversity measured as normalized Chao1 was significantly lower in multiple sclerosis patients than in controls.

Presence of unique molecular identifiers characterized the TCR beta cDNA libraries. TCRdb re-called the PCR reads with MiXCR, one entry per CDR3 protein. This sample has roughly 600,000 distinct CDR3 sequences, with around 44% found just once. This clonotype came up a few times. The antigen is undetermined. Germline loops: CDR1 DFQATT, CDR2 SNEGSKA (reference sequence). Between the trimmed V and J ends, which lost 5 bases and 5 bases, there was a span of 12 bases. This CDR3 has 12 amino acids. The receptor comes from a girl between 5 and 17 years old with multiple sclerosis. The chain uses TRBV20-1 and TRBJ1-1, with D unresolved. The sample taken for sequencing was blood. This CDR3 reads CSAVFGVTEAFF. The CDR3 nucleotides are TGCAGTGCTGTCTTTGGGGTAACTGAAGCTTTCTTT.